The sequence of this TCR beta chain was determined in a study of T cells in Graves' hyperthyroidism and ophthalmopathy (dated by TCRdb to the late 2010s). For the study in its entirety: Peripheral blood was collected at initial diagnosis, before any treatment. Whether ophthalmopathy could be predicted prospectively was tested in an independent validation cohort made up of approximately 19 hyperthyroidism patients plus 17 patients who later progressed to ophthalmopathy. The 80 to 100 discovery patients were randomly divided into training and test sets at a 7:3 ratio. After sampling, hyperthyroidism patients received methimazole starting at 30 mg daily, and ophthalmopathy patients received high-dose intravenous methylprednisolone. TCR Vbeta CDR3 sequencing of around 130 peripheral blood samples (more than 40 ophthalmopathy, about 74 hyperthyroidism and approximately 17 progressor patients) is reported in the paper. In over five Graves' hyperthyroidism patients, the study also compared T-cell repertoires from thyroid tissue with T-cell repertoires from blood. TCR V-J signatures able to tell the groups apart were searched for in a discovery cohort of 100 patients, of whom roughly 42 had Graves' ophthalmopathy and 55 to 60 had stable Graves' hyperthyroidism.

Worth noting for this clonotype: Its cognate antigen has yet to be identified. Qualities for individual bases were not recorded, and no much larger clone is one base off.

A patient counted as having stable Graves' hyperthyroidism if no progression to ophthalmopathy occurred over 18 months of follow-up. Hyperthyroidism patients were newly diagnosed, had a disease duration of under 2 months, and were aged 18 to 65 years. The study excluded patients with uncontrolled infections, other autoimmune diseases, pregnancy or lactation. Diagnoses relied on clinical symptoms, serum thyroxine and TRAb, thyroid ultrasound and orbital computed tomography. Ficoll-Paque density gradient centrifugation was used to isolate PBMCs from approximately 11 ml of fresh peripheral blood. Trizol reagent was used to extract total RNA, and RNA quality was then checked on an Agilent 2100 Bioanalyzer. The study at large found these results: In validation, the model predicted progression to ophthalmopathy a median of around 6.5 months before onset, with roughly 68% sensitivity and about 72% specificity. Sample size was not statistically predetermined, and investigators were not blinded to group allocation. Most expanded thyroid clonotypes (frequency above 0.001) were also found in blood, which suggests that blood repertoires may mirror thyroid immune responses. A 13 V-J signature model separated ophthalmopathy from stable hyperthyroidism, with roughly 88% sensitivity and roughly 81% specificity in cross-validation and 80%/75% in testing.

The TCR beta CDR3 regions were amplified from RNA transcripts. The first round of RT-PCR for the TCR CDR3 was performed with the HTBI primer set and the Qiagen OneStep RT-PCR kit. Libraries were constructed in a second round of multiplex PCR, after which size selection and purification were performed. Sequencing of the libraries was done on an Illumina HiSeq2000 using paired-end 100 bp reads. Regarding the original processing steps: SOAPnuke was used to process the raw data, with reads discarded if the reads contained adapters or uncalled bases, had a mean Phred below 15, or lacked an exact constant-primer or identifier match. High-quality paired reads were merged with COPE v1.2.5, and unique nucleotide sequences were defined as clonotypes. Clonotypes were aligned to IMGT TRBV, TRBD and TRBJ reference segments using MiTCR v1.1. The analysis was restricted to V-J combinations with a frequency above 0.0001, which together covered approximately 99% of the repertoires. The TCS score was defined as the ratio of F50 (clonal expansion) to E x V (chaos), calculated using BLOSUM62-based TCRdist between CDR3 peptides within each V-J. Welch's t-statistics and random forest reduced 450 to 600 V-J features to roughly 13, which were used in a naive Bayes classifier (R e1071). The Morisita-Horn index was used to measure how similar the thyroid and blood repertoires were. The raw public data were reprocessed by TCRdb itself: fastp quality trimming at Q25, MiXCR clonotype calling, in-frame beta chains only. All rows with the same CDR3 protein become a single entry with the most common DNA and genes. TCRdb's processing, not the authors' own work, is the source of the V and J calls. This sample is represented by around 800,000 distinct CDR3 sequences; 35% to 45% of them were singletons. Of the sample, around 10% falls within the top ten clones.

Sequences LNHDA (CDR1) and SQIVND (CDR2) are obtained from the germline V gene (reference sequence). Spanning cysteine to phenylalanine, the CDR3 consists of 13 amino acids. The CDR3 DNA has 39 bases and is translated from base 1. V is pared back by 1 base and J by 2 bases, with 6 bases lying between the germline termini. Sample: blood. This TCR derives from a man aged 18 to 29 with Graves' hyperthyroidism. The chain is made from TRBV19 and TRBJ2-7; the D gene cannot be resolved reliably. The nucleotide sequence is TGTGCCAGTAGTATAGGGTCACCCTACGAGCAGTACTTC. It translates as CASSIGSPYEQYF.